This TCR beta chain was documented in a study of CD8 T cells in Susac syndrome. In the study overall: Blood was drawn from Susac syndrome patients while they were therapy-naive, on corticosteroids, or on intravenous immunoglobulin alone.

Trimming left V 0 bases short and J 10 bases short, with 6 bases between. The V gene's germline CDR1 is LGHNT and CDR2 FRNRAP. The CDR3 consists of 11 residues. RNA, at about 0.45 to 1 ug, was reverse transcribed with random hexamers. TCRdb ran MiXCR on the immunoSEQ multiplex PCR reads and lists one entry per CDR3 protein. The sample consists of about 190,000 distinct CDR3 sequences, 91% of them appearing once. Sequences were obtained from CD4+ T cells from PBMCs. The chain uses TRBV12-5 and TRBJ1-1; D not certain. The TCR was taken from a human donor with Susac syndrome. The CDR3 sequence: CASGLVGRAFF. CDR3 DNA sequence: TGTGCTAGTGGTTTGGTCGGAAGAGCTTTCTTT.